This is a list of T cell receptor beta chains from one sample in a study of post-analysis software for immune sequencing data. TCRdb fed the PCR reads into MiXCR, producing one record per CDR3 protein. The table records 600,000 to 700,000 distinct CDR3 sequences, 55% to 60% of them present only once. Sequencing input: blood. These receptors were collected from a girl aged 2-10 years with multiple sclerosis. Each CDR3 is given with its conserved first and last residue. The D gene is left open where the match is weak. Rows give clone size only sometimes, using once, few, many, or a class for an expanded clone.

-,TRBV2,-,TRBJ2-1,TGTGCCAGCGTTATGGTTCCCTACAATGAGCAGTTCTTC,CASVMVPYNEQFF
-,TRBV5-1,TRBD2,TRBJ2-5,TGCGCCAGCAGAGATGGACTAGCGGGGCGGAAAGAGACCCAGTACTTC,CASRDGLAGRKETQYF
-,TRBV7-2,-,TRBJ2-5,TGTGCCAGCAGCCTCGGTCTACGGCTGGAGACCCAGTACTTC,CASSLGLRLETQYF
once,TRBV20-1,TRBD1,TRBJ2-1,TGCAGTGCTTACAGGGGACGATCCTACAATGAGCAGTTCTTC,CSAYRGRSYNEQFF
few,TRBV12-3/TRBV12-4,-,TRBJ1-2,TGTGCCAGCAGCCCGGGACTCAATGGCTACACCTTC,CASSPGLNGYTF
-,TRBV10-3,-,TRBJ2-7,TGTGCCATAGCGAAGGAAAGGGGAGACTACGAGCAGTACTTC,CAIAKERGDYEQYF
-,TRBV30,-,TRBJ1-5,TGTGCCTGGAGTACGGGGGGTACTCAGCCCCAGCATTTT,CAWSTGGTQPQHF
few,TRBV3-1,-,TRBJ2-2,TGTGCCAGCAGCCGGCGCGACACCGGGGAGCTGTTTTTT,CASSRRDTGELFF
-,TRBV25-1,-,TRBJ2-4,TGTGCCAGCAGTCCAGCAGGGGTGGCCAAAAACATTCAGTACTTC,CASSPAGVAKNIQYF
few,TRBV20-1,-,TRBJ2-7,TGCAGTGCCCCCGGTAGGGCCGGGACCTACGAGCAGTACTTC,CSAPGRAGTYEQYF
-,TRBV7-6,TRBD2,TRBJ2-1,TGTGCCAGCAGCTTAGGGAGACTAGCGGGATCGATCCATGAGCAGTTCTTC,CASSLGRLAGSIHEQFF
-,TRBV5-1,-,TRBJ2-1,TGCGCCAGCACCCTAGGCAATGAGCAGTTCTTC,CASTLGNEQFF
-,TRBV29-1,TRBD1,TRBJ2-5,TGCAGCGTTGTTATGGTCAGGGGGCCCAACGCGGAGACCCAGTACTTC,CSVVMVRGPNAETQYF
once,TRBV12-3/TRBV12-4,TRBD1,TRBJ2-3,TGTGCCAGCAGTGTGGACAGGGGCCCTGGAACAGATACGCAGTATTTT,CASSVDRGPGTDTQYF